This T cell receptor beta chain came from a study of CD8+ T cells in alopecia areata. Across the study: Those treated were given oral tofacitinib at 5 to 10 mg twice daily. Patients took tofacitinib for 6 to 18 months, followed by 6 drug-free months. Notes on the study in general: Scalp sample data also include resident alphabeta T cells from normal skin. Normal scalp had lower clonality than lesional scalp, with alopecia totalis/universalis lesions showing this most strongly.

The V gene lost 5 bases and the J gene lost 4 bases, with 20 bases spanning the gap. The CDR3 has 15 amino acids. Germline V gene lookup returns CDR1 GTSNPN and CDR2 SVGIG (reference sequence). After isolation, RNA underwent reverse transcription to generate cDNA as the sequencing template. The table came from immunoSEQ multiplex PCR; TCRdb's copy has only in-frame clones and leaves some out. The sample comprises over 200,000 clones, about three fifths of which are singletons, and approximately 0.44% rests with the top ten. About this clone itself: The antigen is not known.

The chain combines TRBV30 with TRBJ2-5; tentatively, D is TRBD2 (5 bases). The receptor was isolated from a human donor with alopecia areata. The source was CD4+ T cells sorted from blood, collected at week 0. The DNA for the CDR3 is TGTGCCTGGTCCCATCCGGGAACAATGGGAGAGACCCAGTACTTC. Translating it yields CAWSHPGTMGETQYF.